The 5 T cell receptor beta chains given below trace back to one sample, sequenced in a study of cytomegalovirus exposure and HLA in healthy donors. TCRdb's table, derived via immunoSEQ multiplex PCR, lists solely in-frame clones and lacks some. The repertoire holds around 150,000 clones, 80% to 95% seen once, with around 0.7% in the top ten. The specimen sequenced was PBMCs. The receptors come from a man aged 18 to 35 in good health and CMV-seronegative.

The chain has TRBV11-3 and TRBJ2-7, with D perhaps TRBD1 (6 bases). CDR1 is SGHNT and CDR2 is YENEEA in the germline V gene. Trimming removed 0 bases at V and 3 bases at J, with 18 bases between. CDR3 length: 17 amino acids. In nucleotides, the CDR3 is TGTGCCAGCAGCTTAGATAGCGTAGGCAGGGGAGTCTACGAGCAGTACGTC. Amino acid sequence: CASSLDSVGRGVYEQYV.

A word on this clone: Sequence at one end of the junction differs from germline and may be a read error. The chain employs TRBV18 and TRBJ2-5; possibly TRBD1 for D (5 bases). The CDR3 has 15 residues. Germline-derived CDR1 and CDR2 are KGHSH and LQKENI. CDR3 region: CASSPLQDREETQYF. The CDR3 bases are TGTGCCAGCTCCCCACTTCAAGACAGAGAAGAGACCCAGTACTTC.

The chain carries TRBV4-2 and TRBJ2-3; 10 bases align to TRBD2. This CDR3 comprises 18 residues. The trim removed 2 bases at V and 7 bases at J, leaving 15 bases unmatched. Germline V gives CDR1 LGHNA, CDR2 YNFKEQ. DNA for the CDR3: TGTGCCAGCAGCCAAACCGACCCACTAGCGGGGTTAGGCCATACGCAGTATTTT. Protein sequence: CASSQTDPLAGLGHTQYF.

The chain recombines TRBV7-6 with TRBJ1-1; no definite D call. CDR3 length: 15 residues. V was clipped by 1 base and J by 1 base, with 10 bases between them. CDR1 is SGHVS and CDR2 is FNYEAQ in the germline V gene. The CDR3 is CASSLGQAGNTEAFF. The CDR3 DNA follows: TGTGCCAGCAGCTTAGGTCAGGCGGGGAACACTGAAGCTTTCTTT. Looking up the rest from reference TRBV7-6 and TRBJ1-1 gives the full variable domain: GAGVSQSPRYKVTKRGQDVALRCDPISGHVSLYWYRQALGQGPEFLTYFNYEAQQDKSGLPNDRFSAERPEGSISTLTIQRTEQRDSAMYRCASSLGQAGNTEAFFGQGTRLTVV.

The CDR3 here is CASSLGTGGFGEQYV. CDR3 in DNA: TGTGCCAGCAGCTTAGGGACAGGGGGTTTCGGGGAGCAGTACGTC. This rearrangement joins TRBV7-2 to TRBJ2-7; 10 bases fit TRBD1. The CDR3 sequence is 15 residues long. V lost 1 base to trimming and J lost 7 bases; unmatched junction nucleotides: 7. Germline lookup yields CDR1 SGHTA and CDR2 FQGNSA.